This TCR beta chain was documented in a study of blood T cell repertoires in COVID-19. Study context: Samples representing acute and convalescent COVID-19 were sourced from the United States, Italy and Spain. Sources were T cells, B-cell-depleted T cells, or PBMCs; the material itself was cDNA or gDNA.

TCRdb's copy holds only in-frame clones and misses some; the assay was immunoSEQ multiplex PCR. The sample includes a few hundred thousand clones, 80% to 90% of them seen just once. Trimming cost V 0 bases and J 7 bases; bases outside gene matches: 5. Germline V lookup: CDR1 SGHRS, CDR2 YFSETQ. This CDR3 is built from 15 residues. Among Cohort 3 donors, those recovered had two negative PCRs, clearance, or symptom resolution. The clonotype was recovered from a woman between 18 and 30 years old who had recovered from COVID-19. The chain joins TRBV5-1 to TRBJ2-2, with 8 bases identical to TRBD1. Sequencing was done on a sample of PBMCs or T cells enriched from blood (not recorded which). The CDR3 sequence is CASSLVQGADGELFF. In DNA, the CDR3 is TGCGCCAGCAGCTTGGTCCAGGGGGCGGACGGGGAGCTGTTTTTT.